The 9 T cell receptor beta chains reported below all come from one sample, sequenced in a study of T cell responses to AZD1222 COVID-19 vaccine. Sequencing was performed with immunoSEQ multiplex PCR; in TCRdb, only in-frame clones are kept and a portion is missing. The sample holds about 69,000 clones, about 80% seen once. The sample in question was peripheral blood, obtained 28 days after the second AZD1222 dose. The receptors originated from an adult who received the AZD1222 COVID-19 vaccine.

The rearrangement joins TRBV4-1 to TRBJ1-1, with D possibly TRBD1 on 6 matching bases. Per germline, CDR1 MGHRA and CDR2 YSYEKL. The CDR3 is 16 amino acids. The germline V and J ends were trimmed by 3 bases and 0 bases, with 14 bases remaining between them. CDR3: CASSHEPGHLNTEAFF. CDR3 DNA sequence: TGCGCCAGCAGCCATGAACCGGGACACTTGAACACTGAAGCTTTCTTT.

The chain uses TRBV5-1 and TRBJ1-1; 7 positions match TRBD1. Unmatched junction bases numbered 9, after V lost 4 bases and J lost 0 bases. The CDR3 length is 16 residues. Germline lookup yields CDR1 SGHRS and CDR2 YFSETQ. The CDR3 protein is CASSVGTDGLNTEAFF. The CDR3 nucleotides are TGCGCCAGCAGCGTCGGGACAGACGGCTTGAACACTGAAGCTTTCTTT.

This rearrangement joins TRBV4-2 to TRBJ2-3; 14 bases map to TRBD2. The CDR3 is 17 amino acids. Germline CDR1 reads LGHNA; CDR2 reads YNFKEQ. J gave up 3 bases and V 0 bases, and 2 bases lay outside the gene matches. The CDR3 spells CASSQDGLAGGTDTQYF. CDR3 coding DNA: TGTGCCAGCAGCCAAGACGGACTAGCGGGGGGAACAGATACGCAGTATTTT.

The rearrangement links TRBV5-1 to TRBJ1-1, with 7 bases lining up with TRBD1. The CDR3 runs to 16 residues. Germline V gene sequence: CDR1 SGHRS, CDR2 YFSETQ. V was pared by 0 bases and J by 3 bases, with 8 bases of the junction left unmatched. For the CDR3, the DNA is TGCGCCAGCAGCTTGGCCCTACAGGGGCCCGACACTGAAGCTTTCTTT. Translated: CASSLALQGPDTEAFF. Variable domain in full (rest from reference TRBV5-1 and TRBJ1-1): KAGVTQTPRYLIKTRGQQVTLSCSPISGHRSVSWYQQTPGQGLQFLFEYFSETQRNKGNFPGRFSGRQFSNSRSEMNVSTLELGDSALYLCASSLALQGPDTEAFFGQGTRLTVV.

About this clone: Additional DNA sequences in this sample encode the identical CDR3. This chain joins TRBV7-9 and TRBJ1-1, with 9 bases identical to TRBD1. The CDR3 has 14 residues. The trim removed 4 bases at V and 4 bases at J, leaving 4 bases unmatched. From germline, CDR1 is SEHNR and CDR2 FQNEAQ (reference sequence). The CDR3 protein is CASSSGQGTTEAFF. The CDR3 bases are TGTGCCAGCAGCTCCGGACAGGGGACCACTGAAGCTTTCTTT.

This clone was seen a few times. This chain joins TRBV29-1 and TRBJ1-2; D might be TRBD1 (5 bases). The CDR3 contains 12 residues. Trimming shortened V by 7 bases and J by 2 bases, and 11 bases separated the two germline ends. Per the germline V gene, CDR1 is SQVTM and CDR2 is ANQGSEA. The CDR3 reads CSAPRGNYGYTF. DNA for the CDR3: TGCAGCGCCCCCCGGGGGAACTATGGCTACACCTTC.

The chain combines TRBV5-1 with TRBJ1-4; D gene unclear. Trimming removed 1 base from V and 6 bases from J, with 16 bases in between. The CDR3 consists of 16 residues. Germline CDR1 and CDR2: SGHRS and YFSETQ. Written as DNA, the CDR3 is TGCGCCAGCAGCTTGCCCCCAGCACAGAGGCATGAAAAACTGTTTTTT. The encoded protein is CASSLPPAQRHEKLFF.

The table lists this clone with a few counts. The chain has TRBV5-1 and TRBJ1-3; possible D gene TRBD1, 5 bases. From germline, CDR1 is SGHRS and CDR2 YFSETQ. V was clipped by 4 bases and J by 0 bases, with 8 bases between them. The CDR3 has 14 residues. CDR3 sequence (DNA): TGCGCCAGCAGCGATACAGGCTCTGGAAACACCATATATTTT. As protein: CASSDTGSGNTIYF.

The chain couples TRBV14 to TRBJ2-3, with no clear D. V was clipped by 0 bases and J by 1 base, with 11 bases between them. This CDR3 is built from 16 residues. The V gene's germline CDR1 is SGHDN and CDR2 FVKESK. The CDR3 here is CASSQEYTSGTDTQYF. The CDR3 DNA follows: TGTGCCAGCAGCCAAGAATACACCTCCGGCACAGATACGCAGTATTTT.